A selection of T cell receptor beta chains follows, all from one sample in a study of vaccination effects on CD4 cells after COVID-19. Profiling relied on immunoSEQ multiplex PCR, and the TCRdb table lists in-frame clones only, not all of them. The sample lists some 70,000 clones, about 80% occurring once. Their recognized antigens are unknown. The sample here was CD4+ T cells from PBMCs cultured with HCoV-229E spike peptides, taken after COVID-19 vaccination. The source of these receptors is a human donor who received a COVID-19 vaccine. Each CDR3 is given with its conserved first and last residue. D genes are given only for firm matches. Size values are once, few and many counts, or a class for expanded clones, and some rows have none.

D	V	size	J	DNA	CDR3
.	TRBV7-9	.	TRBJ2-4	TGTGCCAGCAGCTGGGCGGATTCAGCCAAAAACATTCAGTACTTC	CASSWADSAKNIQYF
.	TRBV2	.	TRBJ1-1	TGTGCCAGCACCGGCTACCTCATGGGCACTGAAGCTTTCTTT	CASTGYLMGTEAFF
.	TRBV21-1	.	TRBJ2-4	TGTGCCAGCAGCAAAAAATCAGACAGAGTCTTAGCCAAAAACATTCAGTACTTC	CASSKKSDRVLAKNIQYF
TRBD1	TRBV28	.	TRBJ1-1	TGTGCCAGCTCCCCGACAGGGAGAGGCACTGAAGCTTTCTTT	CASSPTGRGTEAFF
.	TRBV12-3/TRBV12-4	.	TRBJ2-5	TGTGCCAGCAGTTTATGGGCCCAAGAGACCCAGTACTTC	CASSLWAQETQYF
TRBD2	TRBV10-1	.	TRBJ2-1	TGCGCCAGCAGTTGGAGCGGGGGGGCAGGTGAGCAGTTCTTC	CASSWSGGAGEQFF
.	TRBV19	.	TRBJ1-2	TGTGCCAGTAGTATGACTCTAGGTGGCTACACCTTC	CASSMTLGGYTF
.	TRBV7-9	few	TRBJ2-2	TGTGCCAGCAGCTTTGGTCAGAACACCGGGGAGCTGTTTTTT	CASSFGQNTGELFF
TRBD1	TRBV29-1	.	TRBJ1-1	TGCAGCGTTGATAGTTGGGACAGAGCTTTCTTT	CSVDSWDRAFF
TRBD1	TRBV5-4	.	TRBJ2-1	TGTGCCAGCAGCTTGGTTGACAGGGACAATGAGCAGTTCTTC	CASSLVDRDNEQFF
.	TRBV7-2	.	TRBJ1-2	TGTGCCAGCAGCTTAGTGGGCTATGGCTACACCTTC	CASSLVGYGYTF
.	TRBV9	.	TRBJ1-4	TGTGCCAGCAGCGTAGGGAACAGCTGGAATGAAAAACTGTTTTTT	CASSVGNSWNEKLFF
.	TRBV4-1	.	TRBJ2-5	TGCGCCAGCAGCCAAGATCTATCATTGGGGCCACGGGAGACCCAGTACTTC	CASSQDLSLGPRETQYF
TRBD1	TRBV7-9	.	TRBJ1-1	TGTGCCAGCAGCTTAGGGTCAGGGGGCGCGAGCACTGAAGCTTTCTTT	CASSLGSGGASTEAFF
.	TRBV27	.	TRBJ2-3	TGTGCCAGCAGTTCACAGGGAGAGGACACAGATACGCAGTATTTT	CASSSQGEDTDTQYF
TRBD1	TRBV2	.	TRBJ2-6	TGTGCCAGCAGGCCACACAGGGGTAAGGGCTCCGGGGCCAACGTCCTGACTTTC	CASRPHRGKGSGANVLTF
TRBD2	TRBV28	.	TRBJ2-5	TGTGCCAGCAGTTCTAGCGGGGGGAAGGAGACCCAGTACTTC	CASSSSGGKETQYF
.	TRBV6-2/TRBV6-3	few	TRBJ1-2	TGTGCCAGCAGTTCCCTCTATTTGGGGGCCGAGGGCTACACCTTC	CASSSLYLGAEGYTF
.	TRBV28	.	TRBJ2-1	TGTGCCAGCAGTCCCTTAAACCCGGCGGCAAAAAGCTCCTACAATGAGCAGTTCTTC	CASSPLNPAAKSSYNEQFF
.	TRBV6-5	.	TRBJ1-4	TGTGCCAGCAGCCCCGTTTATAATGAAAAACTGTTTTTT	CASSPVYNEKLFF
.	TRBV7-2	.	TRBJ1-5	TGTGCCAGCAGCTTCTATCAGGGTGGGCAGCCCCAGCATTTT	CASSFYQGGQPQHF
.	TRBV5-1	.	TRBJ2-2	TGCGCCAGCAGTATTTACACCGGGGAGCTGTTTTTT	CASSIYTGELFF
.	TRBV19	.	TRBJ2-2	TGTGCCAGTAGTATTCAGGTTATGAACACCGGGGAGCTGTTTTTT	CASSIQVMNTGELFF
TRBD1	TRBV7-2	.	TRBJ1-2	TGTGCCAGCAGCTTAGGGGGACAGGCAAACTATGGCTACACCTTC	CASSLGGQANYGYTF
TRBD2	TRBV5-6	.	TRBJ2-3	TGTGCCAGCAGCTTTGGGACTAGCGGGGGGGCTAGCACAGATACGCAGTATTTT	CASSFGTSGGASTDTQYF
.	TRBV21-1	.	TRBJ1-5	TGTGCCAGCAGCAGACCGACAGGGCACGTGGATCAGCCCCAGCATTTT	CASSRPTGHVDQPQHF
TRBD1	TRBV4-2	.	TRBJ2-4	TGTGCCAGCAGTCAAGGACAGGTTGGTTTGGTTCAGTACTTC	CASSQGQVGLVQYF
.	TRBV6-2/TRBV6-3	.	TRBJ1-3	TGTGCCAGCAGTTACTCAGGCAGGGGTGGATCTGGAAACACCATATATTTT	CASSYSGRGGSGNTIYF
.	TRBV6-5	.	TRBJ1-1	TGTGCCAGCAGTTACGATCCGGGTGGCACTGAAGCTTTCTTT	CASSYDPGGTEAFF
TRBD1	TRBV28	.	TRBJ1-4	TGTGCCAGCAGGCAGGGGGGAACTAATGAAAAACTGTTTTTT	CASRQGGTNEKLFF
.	TRBV10-3	.	TRBJ2-5	TGTGCCATCAGTGAGCAGGGGAGCAAGGGAGAGACCCAGTACTTC	CAISEQGSKGETQYF
.	TRBV6-5	.	TRBJ2-3	TGTGCCAGCAGTCGGGACTTATCTAGCACAGATACGCAGTATTTT	CASSRDLSSTDTQYF